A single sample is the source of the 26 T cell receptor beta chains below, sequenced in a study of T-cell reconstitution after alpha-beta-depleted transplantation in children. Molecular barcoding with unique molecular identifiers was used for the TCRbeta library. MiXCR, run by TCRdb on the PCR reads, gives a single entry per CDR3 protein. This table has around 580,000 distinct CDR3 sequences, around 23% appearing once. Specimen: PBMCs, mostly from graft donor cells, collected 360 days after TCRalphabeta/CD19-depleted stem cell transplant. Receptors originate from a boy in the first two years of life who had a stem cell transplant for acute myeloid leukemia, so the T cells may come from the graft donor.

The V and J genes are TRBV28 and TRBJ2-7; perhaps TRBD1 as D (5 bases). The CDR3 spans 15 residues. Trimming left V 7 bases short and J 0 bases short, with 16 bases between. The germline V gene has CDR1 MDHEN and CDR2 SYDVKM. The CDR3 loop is CASTPRWGSSYEQYV. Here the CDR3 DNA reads TGTGCCAGCACCCCCCGCTGGGGCAGCTCCTACGAGCAGTACGTC.

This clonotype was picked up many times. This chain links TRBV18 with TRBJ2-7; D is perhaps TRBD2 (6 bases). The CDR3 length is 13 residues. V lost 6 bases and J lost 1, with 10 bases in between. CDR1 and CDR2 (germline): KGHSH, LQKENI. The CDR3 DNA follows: TGTGCCAGCTCCCAGGGAGGTTCCTACGAGCAGTACGTC. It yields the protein CASSQGGSYEQYV.

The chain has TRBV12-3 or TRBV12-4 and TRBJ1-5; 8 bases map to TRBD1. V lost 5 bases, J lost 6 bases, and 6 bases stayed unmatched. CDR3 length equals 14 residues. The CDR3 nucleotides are TGTGCCAGCAGTACGGACAGGGATGGTCAGCCCCAGCATTTT. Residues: CASSTDRDGQPQHF.

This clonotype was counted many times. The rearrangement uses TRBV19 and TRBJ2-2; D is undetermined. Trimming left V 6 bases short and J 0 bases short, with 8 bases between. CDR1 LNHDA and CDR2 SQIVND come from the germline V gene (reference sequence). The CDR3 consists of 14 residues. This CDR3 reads CASRISPNTGELFF. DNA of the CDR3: TGTGCCAGTAGGATATCCCCGAACACCGGGGAGCTGTTTTTT.

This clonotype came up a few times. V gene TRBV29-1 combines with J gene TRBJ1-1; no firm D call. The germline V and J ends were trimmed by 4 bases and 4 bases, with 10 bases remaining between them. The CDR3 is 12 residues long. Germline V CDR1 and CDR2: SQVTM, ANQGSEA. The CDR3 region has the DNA TGCAGCGTTGCCCATCAGGTCACTGAAGCTTTCTTT. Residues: CSVAHQVTEAFF.

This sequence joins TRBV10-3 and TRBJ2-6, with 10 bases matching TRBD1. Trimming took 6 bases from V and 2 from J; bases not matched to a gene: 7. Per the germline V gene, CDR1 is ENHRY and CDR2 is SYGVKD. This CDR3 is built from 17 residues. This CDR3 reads CAIRPGQGTTGANVLTF. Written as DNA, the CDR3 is TGTGCCATCAGGCCGGGACAGGGGACAACTGGGGCCAACGTCCTGACTTTC.

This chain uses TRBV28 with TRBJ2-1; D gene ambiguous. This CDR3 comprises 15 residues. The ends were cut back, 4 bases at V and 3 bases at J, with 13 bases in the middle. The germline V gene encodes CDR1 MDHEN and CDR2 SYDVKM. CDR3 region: CASSSFSFDYNEQFF. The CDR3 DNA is TGTGCCAGCAGTTCATTTTCTTTTGACTACAATGAGCAGTTCTTC.

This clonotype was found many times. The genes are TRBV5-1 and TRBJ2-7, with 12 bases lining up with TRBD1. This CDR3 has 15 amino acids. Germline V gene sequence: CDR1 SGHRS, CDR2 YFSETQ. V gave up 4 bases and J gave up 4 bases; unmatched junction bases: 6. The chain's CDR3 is CASSKGQGAGYEQYV. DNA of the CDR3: TGCGCCAGCAGCAAGGGACAGGGGGCCGGATACGAGCAGTACGTC.

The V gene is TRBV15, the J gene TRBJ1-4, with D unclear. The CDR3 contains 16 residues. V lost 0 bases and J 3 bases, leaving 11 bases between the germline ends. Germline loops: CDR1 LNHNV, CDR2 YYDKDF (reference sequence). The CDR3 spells CATSRDGDQANEKLFF. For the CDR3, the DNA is TGTGCCACCAGCAGAGACGGGGATCAGGCTAATGAAAAACTGTTTTTT.

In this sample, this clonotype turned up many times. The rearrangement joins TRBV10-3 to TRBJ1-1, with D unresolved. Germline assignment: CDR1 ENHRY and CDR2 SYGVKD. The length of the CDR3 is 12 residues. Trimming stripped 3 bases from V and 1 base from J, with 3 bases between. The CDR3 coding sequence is TGTGCCATCAGTGACGGGAACACTGAAGCTTTCTTT. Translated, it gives CAISDGNTEAFF.

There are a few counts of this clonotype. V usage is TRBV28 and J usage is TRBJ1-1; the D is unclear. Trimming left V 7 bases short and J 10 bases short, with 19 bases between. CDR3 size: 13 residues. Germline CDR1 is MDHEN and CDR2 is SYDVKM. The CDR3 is CASTRTAGLRAFF. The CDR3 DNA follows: TGTGCCAGCACCCGGACCGCAGGACTCCGAGCTTTCTTT.

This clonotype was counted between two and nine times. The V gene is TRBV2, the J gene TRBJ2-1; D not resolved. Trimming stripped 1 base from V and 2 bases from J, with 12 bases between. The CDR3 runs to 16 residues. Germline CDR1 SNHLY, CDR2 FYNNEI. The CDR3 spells CASSEGGPSPYNEQFF. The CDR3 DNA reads TGTGCCAGCAGTGAAGGTGGCCCGAGCCCCTACAATGAGCAGTTCTTC.

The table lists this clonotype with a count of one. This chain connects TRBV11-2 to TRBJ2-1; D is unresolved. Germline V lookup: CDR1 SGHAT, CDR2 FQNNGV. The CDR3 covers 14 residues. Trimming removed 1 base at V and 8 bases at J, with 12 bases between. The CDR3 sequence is CASSLAFEPYEQFF. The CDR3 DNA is TGTGCCAGCAGCTTAGCATTCGAACCTTATGAGCAGTTCTTC.

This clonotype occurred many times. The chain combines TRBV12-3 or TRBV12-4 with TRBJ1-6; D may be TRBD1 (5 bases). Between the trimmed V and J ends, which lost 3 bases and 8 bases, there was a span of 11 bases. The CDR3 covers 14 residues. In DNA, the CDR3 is TGTGCCAGCAGTTTCAGGGAGAAGGATTCACCCCTCCACTTT. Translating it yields CASSFREKDSPLHF.

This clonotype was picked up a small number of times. The chain's CDR3 is CSARGGLAGGQSTDTQYF. The CDR3 DNA reads TGCAGTGCTAGAGGGGGACTAGCGGGGGGCCAAAGCACAGATACGCAGTATTTT. The chain has TRBV20-1 and TRBJ2-3; 15 bases map to TRBD2. The CDR3 loop spans 18 amino acids. CDR1 and CDR2 from the germline V gene are DFQATT and SNEGSKA (reference sequence). V shed 1 base and J 0 bases; nucleotides not matched to a gene: 5.

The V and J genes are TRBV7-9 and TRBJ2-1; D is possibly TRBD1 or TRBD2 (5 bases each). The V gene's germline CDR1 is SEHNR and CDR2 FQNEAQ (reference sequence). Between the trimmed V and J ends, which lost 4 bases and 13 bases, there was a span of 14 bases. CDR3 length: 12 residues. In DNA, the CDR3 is TGTGCCAGCAGCTCTCTCCGGGACGCCCAGTTCTTC. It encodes CASSSLRDAQFF.

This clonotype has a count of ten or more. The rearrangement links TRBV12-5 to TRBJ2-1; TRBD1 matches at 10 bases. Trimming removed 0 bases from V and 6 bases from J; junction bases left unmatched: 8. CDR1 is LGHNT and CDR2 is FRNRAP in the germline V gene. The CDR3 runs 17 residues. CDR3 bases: TGTGCTAGTGGTTTGGTGGACCGGGACAGGGGACGCAATGAGCAGTTCTTC. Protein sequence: CASGLVDRDRGRNEQFF. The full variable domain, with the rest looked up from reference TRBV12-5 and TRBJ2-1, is DARVTQTPRHKVTEMGQEVTMRCQPILGHNTVFWYRQTMMQGLELLAYFRNRAPLDDSGMPKDRFSAEMPDATLATLKIQPSEPRDSAVYFCASGLVDRDRGRNEQFFGPGTRLTVL.

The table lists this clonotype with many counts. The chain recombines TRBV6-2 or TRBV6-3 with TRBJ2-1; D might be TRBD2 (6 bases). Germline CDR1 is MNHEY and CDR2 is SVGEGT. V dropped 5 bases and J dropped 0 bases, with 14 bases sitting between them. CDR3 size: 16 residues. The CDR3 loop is CASSRTTPSSYNEQFF. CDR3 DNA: TGTGCCAGCAGTCGGACTACACCGAGCTCCTACAATGAGCAGTTCTTC.

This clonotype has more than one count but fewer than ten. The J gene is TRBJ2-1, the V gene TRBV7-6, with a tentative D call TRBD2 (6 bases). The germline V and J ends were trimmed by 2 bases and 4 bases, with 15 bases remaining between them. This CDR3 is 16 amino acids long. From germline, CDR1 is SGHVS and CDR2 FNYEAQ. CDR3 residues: CASSLFGTLMYNEQFF. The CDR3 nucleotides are TGTGCCAGCAGCTTATTCGGGACTCTTATGTACAATGAGCAGTTCTTC.

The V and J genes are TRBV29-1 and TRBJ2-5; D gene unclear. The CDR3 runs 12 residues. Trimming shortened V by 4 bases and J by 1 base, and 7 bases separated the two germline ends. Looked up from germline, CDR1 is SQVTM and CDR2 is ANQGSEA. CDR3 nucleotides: TGCAGCGTTGCGCCGGTCCAAGAGACCCAGTACTTC. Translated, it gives CSVAPVQETQYF.

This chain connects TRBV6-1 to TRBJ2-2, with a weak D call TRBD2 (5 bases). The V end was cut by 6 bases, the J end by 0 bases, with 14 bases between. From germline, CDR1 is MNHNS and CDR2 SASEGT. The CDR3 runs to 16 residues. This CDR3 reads CASSQRPSPNTGELFF. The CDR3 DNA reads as TGTGCCAGCAGCCAGAGGCCTAGCCCGAACACCGGGGAGCTGTTTTTT.

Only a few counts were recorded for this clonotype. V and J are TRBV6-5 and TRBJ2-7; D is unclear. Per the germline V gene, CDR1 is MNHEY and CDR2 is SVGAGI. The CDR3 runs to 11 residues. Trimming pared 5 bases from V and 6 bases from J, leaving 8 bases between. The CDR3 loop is CASSHASEQYF. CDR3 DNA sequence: TGTGCCAGCAGTCACGCAAGCGAGCAGTACTTC.

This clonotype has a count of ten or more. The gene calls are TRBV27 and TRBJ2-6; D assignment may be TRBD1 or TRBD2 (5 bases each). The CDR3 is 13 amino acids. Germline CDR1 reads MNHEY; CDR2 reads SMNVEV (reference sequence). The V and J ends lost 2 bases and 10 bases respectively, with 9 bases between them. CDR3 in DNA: TGTGCCAGCAGTTTAGGGACGGGGAACGTCCTGACTTTC. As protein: CASSLGTGNVLTF.

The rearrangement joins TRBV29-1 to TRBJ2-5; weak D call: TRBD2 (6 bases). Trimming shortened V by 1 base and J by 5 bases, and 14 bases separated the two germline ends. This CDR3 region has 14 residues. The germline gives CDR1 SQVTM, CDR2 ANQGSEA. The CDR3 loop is CSVEVREEGETQYF. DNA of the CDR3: TGCAGCGTTGAAGTCAGGGAGGAGGGGGAGACCCAGTACTTC.

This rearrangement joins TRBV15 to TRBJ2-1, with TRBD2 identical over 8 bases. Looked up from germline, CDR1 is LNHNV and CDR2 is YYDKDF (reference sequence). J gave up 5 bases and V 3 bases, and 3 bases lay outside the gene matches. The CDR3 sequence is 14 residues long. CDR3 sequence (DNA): TGTGCCACCAGCAGCGGGGGGGCGCACAATGAGCAGTTCTTC. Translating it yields CATSSGGAHNEQFF. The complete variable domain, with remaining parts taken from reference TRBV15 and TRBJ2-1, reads DAMVIQNPRYQVTQFGKPVTLSCSQTLNHNVMYWYQQKSSQAPKLLFHYYDKDFNNEADTPDNFQSRRPNTSFCFLDIRSPGLGDTAMYLCATSSGGAHNEQFFGPGTRLTVL.

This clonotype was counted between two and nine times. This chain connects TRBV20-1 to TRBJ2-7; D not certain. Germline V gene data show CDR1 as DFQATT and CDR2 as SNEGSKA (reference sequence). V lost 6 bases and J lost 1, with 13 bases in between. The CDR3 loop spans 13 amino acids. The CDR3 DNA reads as TGCAGTGCCATCCTTTTAAGTTCCTACGAGCAGTACGTC. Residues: CSAILLSSYEQYV.